Presented here are 29 T cell receptor beta chains from one specimen sequenced in a study of beta chain features in type 1 diabetes. Overall study results and limits: Type 1 diabetes patients showed a moderate but significant shortening of TCRB CDR3s in all four CD4+ subsets.

Sequenced material consisted of expressed TCRB transcripts (all of the isolated RNA was reverse transcribed). Measured with immunoSEQ multiplex PCR; TCRdb has only the in-frame clones, and not every one. Among 300,000 or so clones listed, approximately 14% were seen once. For these receptors, no antigen is known. The source material was naive CD4+ T cells from blood. The source is a man younger than 40 with type 1 diabetes.

The chain employs TRBV27 and TRBJ2-3; maybe TRBD1 (6 bases). Germline V lookup: CDR1 MNHEY, CDR2 SMNVEV (reference sequence). The V gene lost 5 bases and the J gene lost 2 bases, with 17 bases spanning the gap. The CDR3 sequence is 16 residues long. CDR3 DNA: TGTGCCAGCAGTACAGGGACCTACCGCAACACAGATACGCAGTATTTT. It encodes CASSTGTYRNTDTQYF.

A few counts support this clone. Additional DNA sequences in this sample encode the identical CDR3. The gene calls are TRBV18 and TRBJ2-1; TRBD1 matches at 9 bases. The germline V gene has CDR1 KGHSH and CDR2 LQKENI. The CDR3 spans 15 residues. Trimming removed 6 bases from V and 3 bases from J; junction bases left unmatched: 6. The CDR3 nucleotides are TGTGCCAGCTCGCCCGGGACAGGGCTCTACAATGAGCAGTTCTTC. It codes for CASSPGTGLYNEQFF.

This clone was counted a few times. The chain joins TRBV9 to TRBJ2-1, with 10 bases aligning to TRBD2. V lost 2 bases and J lost 5; bases outside the gene matches: 19. CDR3 length equals 20 residues. Germline CDR1 reads SGDLS; CDR2 reads YYNGEE. Here the CDR3 reads CASSVSIASGRASVDNEQFF. CDR3 nucleotide sequence: TGTGCCAGCAGCGTCTCCATCGCCAGCGGGAGGGCCTCTGTGGACAATGAGCAGTTCTTC.

On this clone: The same CDR3 arises from other DNA sequences in this sample as well. V and J are TRBV5-1 and TRBJ2-7; 8 bases are a match to TRBD2. The length of the CDR3 is 12 residues. J gave up 4 bases and V 5 bases, and 2 bases lay outside the gene matches. Per germline, CDR1 SGHRS and CDR2 YFSETQ. DNA for the CDR3: TGCGCCAGCAGTCCGGGGGGGTACGAGCAGTACTTC. It encodes CASSPGGYEQYF.

In its sample, this clone was seen a few times. The V call is TRBV6-5, the J call TRBJ2-3; no clear D gene. CDR3 length equals 12 residues. V was shortened by 4 bases and J by 5 bases, with 7 bases between the two germline ends. The germline V gene encodes CDR1 MNHEY and CDR2 SVGAGI. The CDR3 region is CASSSQLDTQYF. DNA of the CDR3: TGTGCCAGCAGTTCCCAGTTAGATACGCAGTATTTT.

The V gene is TRBV28, the J gene TRBJ1-1, with D perhaps matching TRBD1 (6 bases). V dropped 6 bases and J dropped 0 bases, with 11 bases sitting between them. CDR3 size: 14 residues. From germline, CDR1 is MDHEN and CDR2 SYDVKM. CDR3 protein: CASSTGIMNTEAFF. The CDR3 nucleotides read TGTGCCAGCAGCACAGGGATCATGAACACTGAAGCTTTCTTT.

The V and J genes are TRBV7-9 and TRBJ2-5; D is unclear. The germline V gene has CDR1 SEHNR and CDR2 FQNEAQ (reference sequence). V was pared by 8 bases and J by 3 bases, with 10 bases between. This CDR3 spans 12 amino acids. CDR3 region: CASSSRKETQYF. The CDR3 DNA sequence: TGTGCCAGCTCGAGCAGGAAAGAGACCCAGTACTTC.

The chain combines TRBV7-2 with TRBJ2-5; 8 bases match TRBD2. This CDR3 is 14 amino acids long. Germline CDR1 and CDR2: SGHTA and FQGNSA. J was trimmed by 5 bases and V by 4 bases; bases with no gene match: 6. The chain's CDR3 is CASSSGLVTETQYF. In DNA form, the CDR3 reads TGTGCCAGCAGCTCGGGACTAGTCACGGAGACCCAGTACTTC. Filled out from reference TRBV7-2 and TRBJ2-5, the complete variable domain reads GAGVSQSPSNKVTEKGKDVELRCDPISGHTALYWYRQSLGQGLEFLIYFQGNSAPDKSGLPSDRFSAERTGGSVSTLTIQRTQQEDSAVYLCASSSGLVTETQYFGPGTRLLVL.

This clone was counted between two and nine times. The V gene is TRBV5-1, the J gene TRBJ2-1, with D possibly matching TRBD2 (6 bases). The CDR3 is made up of 14 amino acids. Trimming removed 2 bases from V and 7 bases from J, with 13 bases in between. Germline V gives CDR1 SGHRS, CDR2 YFSETQ. The CDR3 sequence is CASSFQASENEQFF. CDR3 nucleotides: TGCGCCAGCAGCTTCCAGGCTAGCGAAAATGAGCAGTTCTTC.

V gene TRBV5-6 combines with J gene TRBJ1-2; D is unclear. CDR3 length: 15 residues. CDR1 SGHDT and CDR2 YYEEEE come from the germline V gene. V was trimmed by 1 base and J by 7 bases, leaving 17 bases between them. CDR3 in amino acids: CASSLTATTLLGYTF. The CDR3 nucleotides read TGTGCCAGCAGCTTGACAGCTACCACACTCCTTGGCTACACCTTC.

The CDR3 is CASSPGQGSDTQYF. CDR3 in DNA: TGTGCCAGCAGCCCCGGACAGGGTTCAGATACGCAGTATTTT. This sequence joins TRBV6-4 and TRBJ2-3; 8 nucleotides match TRBD1. The junction had 6 bases not matched to a gene; V was cut back by 6 bases and J by 4 bases. The CDR3 has 14 amino acids. From germline, CDR1 is MRHNA and CDR2 SNTAGT.

This chain connects TRBV29-1 to TRBJ1-1, with a possible D match to TRBD1 (6 bases). The germline gives CDR1 SQVTM, CDR2 ANQGSEA. CDR3 size: 15 residues. With 1 base removed from V and 0 bases from J, the gap between germline ends came to 12 bases. In nucleotides, the CDR3 is TGCAGCGTTGAAGTTGGACAGATATTGAACACTGAAGCTTTCTTT. Translating it yields CSVEVGQILNTEAFF.

The chain uses TRBV15 and TRBJ2-7, with D perhaps matching TRBD2 (5 bases). Germline CDR1 reads LNHNV; CDR2 reads YYDKDF (reference sequence). The CDR3 covers 12 residues. Between the trimmed V and J ends, which lost 1 base and 7 bases, there was a span of 8 bases. The CDR3 DNA reads as TGTGCCACCAGCAGAGGAGGAGGAGAGCAGTACTTC. This encodes CATSRGGGEQYF.

A few counts support this clone. The DNA of the CDR3 is TGTGCCAGCAGCTTAGGTCCTAGAGAGACCCAGTACTTC. This encodes CASSLGPRETQYF. The chain has TRBV7-9 and TRBJ2-5; D ambiguous. The CDR3 loop spans 13 amino acids. CDR1 and CDR2 (germline): SEHNR, FQNEAQ (reference sequence). V lost 1 base, J lost 4 bases, and 7 bases lay in between.

The chain carries TRBV7-9 and TRBJ2-2; TRBD1 is a possible D gene (5 bases). The CDR3 runs to 14 residues. In germline, CDR1 is SEHNR, CDR2 FQNEAQ (reference sequence). Trimming left V 2 bases short and J 6 bases short, with 10 bases between. The DNA of the CDR3 is TGTGCCAGCAGCTTAAATCAGGGCTCCGGGGAGCTGTTTTTT. This sequence encodes CASSLNQGSGELFF.

This clone turned up a few times. The V call is TRBV18, the J call TRBJ1-5; D might be TRBD1 (5 bases). The V gene lost 6 bases and the J gene lost 4 bases, with 10 bases spanning the gap. Germline V gene sequence: CDR1 KGHSH, CDR2 LQKENI. This CDR3 has 13 amino acids. The CDR3 is CASSTGENQPQHF. CDR3 DNA: TGTGCCAGCTCGACGGGGGAGAATCAGCCCCAGCATTTT.

This chain uses TRBV2 with TRBJ1-2; D possibly corresponds to TRBD1 (6 bases). The CDR3 is 15 residues long. Germline V CDR1 and CDR2: SNHLY, FYNNEI. V was trimmed by 4 bases and J by 5 bases, leaving 17 bases between them. Here the CDR3 DNA reads TGTGCCAGCAGTGCAACGACAGGTTTAGGATATGGCTACACCTTC. Residues: CASSATTGLGYGYTF.

The chain links TRBV28 to TRBJ1-2; TRBD1 aligns across 8 bases. The ends lost 4 bases at V and 5 bases at J; junction bases unmatched: 6. The CDR3 has 14 residues. CDR1 is MDHEN and CDR2 is SYDVKM in the germline V gene. CDR3 protein: CASSSPTGEYGYTF. Written as DNA, the CDR3 is TGTGCCAGCAGTTCGCCGACAGGGGAGTATGGCTACACCTTC.

The chain uses TRBV7-9 and TRBJ1-1; possibly TRBD1 for D (5 bases). Germline V lookup: CDR1 SEHNR, CDR2 FQNEAQ (reference sequence). The CDR3 runs 14 residues. Trimming shortened V by 2 bases and J by 3 bases, and 10 bases separated the two germline ends. CDR3 sequence reads: CASSLTGLDTEAFF. As DNA, the CDR3 is TGTGCCAGCAGCTTAACAGGTCTGGACACTGAAGCTTTCTTT. Full variable domain (remainder filled in from reference TRBV7-9 and TRBJ1-1): DTGVSQNPRHKITKRGQNVTFRCDPISEHNRLYWYRQTLGQGPEFLTYFQNEAQLEKSRLLSDRFSAERPKGSFSTLEIQRTEQGDSAMYLCASSLTGLDTEAFFGQGTRLTVV.

The table lists this clone with a few counts. The chain has TRBV28 and TRBJ2-1; D is undetermined. This CDR3 contains 12 residues. Germline values: CDR1 MDHEN, CDR2 SYDVKM. V was shortened by 6 bases and J by 7 bases, with 10 bases between the two germline ends. CDR3 nucleotide sequence: TGTGCCAGCAGCCTGACTCGGAATGAGCAGTTCTTC. Its translation: CASSLTRNEQFF. The full variable domain, in which reference TRBV28 and TRBJ2-1 provide the parts outside the CDR3, is DVKVTQSSRYLVKRTGEKVFLECVQDMDHENMFWYRQDPGLGLRLIYFSYDVKMKEKGDIPEGYSVSREKKERFSLILESASTNQTSMYLCASSLTRNEQFFGPGTRLTVL.

This sequence joins TRBV7-2 and TRBJ2-1; TRBD2 agrees at 10 bases. Germline V gives CDR1 SGHTA, CDR2 FQGNSA. The CDR3 covers 17 residues. Trimming took 1 base from V and 2 from J; bases not matched to a gene: 5. DNA for the CDR3: TGTGCCAGCAGCTTAGGACGGGGGACTAGCGCCTACAATGAGCAGTTCTTC. It codes for CASSLGRGTSAYNEQFF.

The CDR3: CASSLGRVYEAFF. CDR3 sequence (DNA): TGTGCCAGCAGTCTCGGTCGGGTTTATGAAGCTTTCTTT. The chain employs TRBV6-5 and TRBJ1-1; D is unclear. CDR1 and CDR2 (germline): MNHEY, SVGAGI. The V end lost 5 bases, the J end lost 7 bases, and 14 bases lay between the germline ends. The CDR3 spans 13 residues.

This clone was seen more than once but under ten times. This sequence joins TRBV4-2 and TRBJ1-1; no definite D call. The V end was cut by 1 base, the J end by 5 bases, with 8 bases between. CDR3 size: 13 residues. Per the germline V gene, CDR1 is LGHNA and CDR2 is YNFKEQ. The CDR3 protein is CASSQGDRTEAFF. The CDR3 region has the DNA TGTGCCAGCAGCCAAGGAGATCGGACTGAAGCTTTCTTT.

The DNA for the CDR3 is TGTGCCAGCAGCAAAGGGAGCGGGAGGTTAAACAATGAGCAGTTCTTC. It encodes CASSKGSGRLNNEQFF. The chain employs TRBV9 and TRBJ2-1; TRBD2 agrees at 9 bases. The CDR3 is made up of 16 amino acids. Germline values: CDR1 SGDLS, CDR2 YYNGEE. J lost 5 bases, V lost 4 bases, and 10 bases had no gene match.

This clone was seen a few times. The chain combines TRBV19 with TRBJ1-3; D might be TRBD1 (6 bases). V dropped 6 bases and J dropped 9 bases, with 12 bases sitting between them. The CDR3 has 12 residues. CDR1 LNHDA and CDR2 SQIVND come from the germline V gene (reference sequence). CDR3 DNA: TGTGCCAGTAGCGACCGGGGGGCCACCATATATTTT. Protein: CASSDRGATIYF.

This clone was counted between two and nine times. CDR3 bases: TGTGCCACGACTAGCGGGAGGGAGACCGGGGAGCTGTTTTTT. Translating gives CATTSGRETGELFF. The V and J genes are TRBV6-1 and TRBJ2-2, with TRBD2 identical over 14 bases. With 10 bases clipped from V and 5 bases from J, the junction kept 3 bases outside the gene matches. In germline, CDR1 is MNHNS, CDR2 SASEGT. This CDR3 has 14 amino acids.

The sample holds a few counts of this clone. The rearrangement uses TRBV6-6 and TRBJ2-7; no clear D gene. Per germline, CDR1 MNHNY and CDR2 SVGAGI (reference sequence). This CDR3 spans 13 amino acids. V lost 4 bases and J lost 2, with 9 bases in between. CDR3 nucleotide sequence: TGTGCCAGCAGTTCCCCGGCGGCCTACGAGCAGTACTTC. Amino acid sequence: CASSSPAAYEQYF.

The chain couples TRBV19 to TRBJ2-3, with D hard to call. Germline V gene lookup returns CDR1 LNHDA and CDR2 SQIVND (reference sequence). The CDR3 runs to 13 residues. Trimming stripped 10 bases from V and 3 bases from J, with 14 bases between. The CDR3 coding sequence is TGTGCCACCAAAACGAGATTAACAGATACGCAGTATTTT. Amino acid sequence: CATKTRLTDTQYF.

The V gene is TRBV18, the J gene TRBJ2-7; 9 nucleotides agree with TRBD1. V was pared by 3 bases and J by 3 bases, with 12 bases of the junction left unmatched. Germline V lookup: CDR1 KGHSH, CDR2 LQKENI. The CDR3 is 17 amino acids. The CDR3 loop is CASSPRTGALGIYEQYF. In DNA form, the CDR3 reads TGTGCCAGCTCACCTAGGACAGGGGCTTTAGGGATCTACGAGCAGTACTTC.